This T cell receptor (beta chain) was identified during a study of response to subunit inactivated influenza vaccine. A single record per CDR3 protein comes from TCRdb applying MiXCR to the RT-PCR reads. The repertoire includes roughly 550,000 distinct CDR3 sequences, 20% to 25% of them detected once, and approximately 2.9% sits in the top ten. Germline CDR1 is DFQATT and CDR2 is SNEGSKA (reference sequence). This CDR3 has 15 amino acids. V was pared by 2 bases and J by 5 bases, with 17 bases between. This clonotype was found a few times. The same specimen was also included in a second study, on T cells expressing NK-cell markers. From that study: What made the TCR beta cDNA was 5'RACE template switching with UMIs. Obtained from sorted CD3+CD56+NKG2C+, CD3+CD56+NKG2C- and CD3+CD56-NKG2C+ T cells were the TCR beta repertoires. NKG2C+ dominant clonotypes from 5 or 6 donors made up roughly 1.0-8% of CD8+ T cells.

This TCR was recovered from a man aged 50 or older who received an inactivated influenza vaccine. Specimen: CD4+ T cells sorted from PBMCs, collected less than 13 days after vaccination. The chain couples TRBV20-1 to TRBJ2-3; TRBD1 is a possible D gene (6 bases). The CDR3 spells CSARSGTTARDTQYF. In DNA form, the CDR3 reads TGCAGTGCTAGATCCGGGACAACGGCTCGAGATACGCAGTATTTT.